The T cell receptor beta chain described here comes from a study of blood T cells in healthy people across ages (dated by TCRdb to the mid-2010s). Study-wide context: In model experiments, roughly one uniquely barcoded TCR beta cDNA molecule per two T cells was captured by template switching. Using deep sequencing normalized with unique cDNA molecular identifiers, the study measured how TCR beta repertoire diversity changes with age. For two donors (one aged 18 to 30 and one aged 80 or older), the study analyzed two additional independent replicas of 1 million unique cDNA reads from the same blood draw. The donors were split into four age groups: young (average around 15 years), middle-aged (roughly 42), aged (more than 55) and long-lived (more than 80). Broad study findings and their caveats: Conclusive comparison of naive and antigen-experienced compartments was prevented by the profiling of bulk unsorted PBMCs. Total diversity estimates from one million sequenced T cells were considered lower bounds and underestimates. There was a strong correlation between observed TCR beta diversity and the percentage of naive T cells measured by flow cytometry. Observed TCR beta diversity per million T cells fell roughly linearly with age, and a significant reduction was already apparent by age roughly 40. Because the CMV infection status of the donors was unknown, age-related changes in expanded clonotypes may potentially have been confounded. Compared with the aged group, the long-lived group had more naive CD4+ T cells, fewer expanded clones and increased TCR diversity, a pattern suggesting age selection.

Looking up the germline V gene yields CDR1 MNHEY and CDR2 SVGAGI. The CDR3 sequence holds 14 residues, the cysteine and phenylalanine included. Kept here is only the CDR3 DNA, which spans 42 bases and is read in frame from base 1. V lost 7 bases and J lost 8 bases, and the count of bases not matched to a germline gene is 10. Libraries were constructed by 5' RACE. Instrument on record: Illumina HiSeq 2500. The second PCR ran for about 7 to 11 cycles and used a J-beta primer mix along with a sample-barcoded 5' primer. A template-switch 5' adaptor carrying 12 random nucleotides introduced a unique molecular identifier onto each TCR beta cDNA molecule. At least 2.5 million CDR3-containing paired-end reads were obtained from each sample. The Mint cDNA synthesis kit, primed by a TRBC-specific oligonucleotide, was used to synthesize first-strand cDNA from all RNA. After uracil-DNA glycosylase treatment, a first 18-cycle PCR used universal primers M1SS and BC2_uni_R on all cDNA. Per the authors' processing: For normalization, 1 million high-quality reads, each with a distinct molecular identifier, were randomly selected from each sample. Instead of being binned into consensus sequences, reads with shared molecular identifiers were discarded. CDR3 identification, clonotype clustering and error correction used MiTCR with a Q25 quality threshold and the strictest error-elimination algorithm. A nonparametric unseen species model using Euler transformation provided a lower-bound estimate of total TCR beta diversity. TCRdb applied fastp at Q25 and MiXCR to the public reads, then kept only in-frame beta chains. Each entry merges the rows of one CDR3 protein and shows their most common DNA and genes. The V and J calls and clone size come from TCRdb's table, not from the authors' own analysis. Recorded for this sample are around 700,000 distinct CDR3 sequences; around a quarter of them occurred a single time. The ten most abundant clones make up roughly 9% of the sample.

As concerns this clonotype: Its specific antigen is unknown. Per-nucleotide qualities are absent, and no much larger clonotype sits a single base away.

Donors were a few dozen systemically healthy Caucasian individuals from Russia aged roughly 6 to 100 years. Each donor gave ten milliliters of peripheral blood, collected into EDTA-treated Vacutainer tubes. PBMCs were isolated by Ficoll-Paque density-gradient centrifugation, with at least 6 million obtained per sample. Trizol reagent was used to extract total RNA from the PBMCs, yielding at least 5.5 micrograms per sample. For every donor, an aliquot of PBMCs went through flow cytometry to measure the percentages of naive CD45RAhigh/CD27high T cells. Another study also made use of these data, one on T cells of mothers and their children. The other study reports the following: Donors were nine systemically healthy Caucasian individuals: three mothers and their six children. cDNA synthesis consumed the entire amount of extracted RNA, loaded at 1.5 ug RNA in each 15 ul reaction. In the second PCR, sample barcodes and 2-4 random nucleotides were introduced via the M1S primer. More than 8.5 million TCR beta CDR3 reads were obtained from each mother, and about 3 million reads were obtained from each child. Thymic selection shapes the output of TCR recombination in a similar way in related and unrelated pairs, and inherited differences have a minor effect. Normalized repertoire overlap was always slightly but never significantly higher in related than unrelated mother-child pairs. No persistent microchimeric T cell clones were detected, at a sensitivity of around 100 clones per million clonotypes. Deep NGS was used in the study to compare the TCR beta repertoires of mothers and children and to look for features that separate related mother-child pairs from unrelated individuals. The mean age was about 38 +/- 4 years for the mothers and about 10 +/- 4 years for the children. Libraries were sequenced on Illumina HiSeq 2000 with 100+100 nt paired-end reads after adapter ligation with NEBNext reagents. To prevent cross-contamination, the mother and child libraries were prepared a month apart and were sequenced in separate runs. Each donor had between about 500,000 and 2,100,000 distinct TCR beta clonotypes identified. Naive TCR beta clonotypes were estimated from low-frequency clonotypes matched to each donor's FACS-determined naive share, without sorting.

The clonotype was recovered from a boy aged 10-17 years in good health. The chain is encoded by TRBV6-5 joined to TRBJ1-4, with 7 central nucleotides matching TRBD1. Sequenced: blood. The bases are TGTGCCAGCAAGGCCCGACAGGGACGGGAAAAACTGTTTTTT. Translated, it gives CASKARQGREKLFF.